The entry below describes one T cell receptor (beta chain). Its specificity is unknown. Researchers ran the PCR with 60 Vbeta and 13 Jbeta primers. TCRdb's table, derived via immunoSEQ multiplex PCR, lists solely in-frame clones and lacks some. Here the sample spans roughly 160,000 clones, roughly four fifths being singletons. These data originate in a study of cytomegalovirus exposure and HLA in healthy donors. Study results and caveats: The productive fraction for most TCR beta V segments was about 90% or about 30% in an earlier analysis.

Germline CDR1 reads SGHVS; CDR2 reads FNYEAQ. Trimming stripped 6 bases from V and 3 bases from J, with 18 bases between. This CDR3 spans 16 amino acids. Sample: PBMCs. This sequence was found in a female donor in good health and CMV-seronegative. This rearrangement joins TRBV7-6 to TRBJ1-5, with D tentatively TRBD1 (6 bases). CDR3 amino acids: CASSTGGRAINQPQHF. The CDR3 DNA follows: TGTGCCAGCAGTACGGGGGGCAGGGCCATCAATCAGCCCCAGCATTTT.